Listed here are 21 T cell receptor beta chains from one sample, sequenced in a study of shared clonotypes between healthy human individuals. TCRdb's copy holds only in-frame clones and misses some; the assay was immunoSEQ multiplex PCR. The table lists 850,000 to 1,200,000 clones, more than 65% of them singletons. Material for sequencing was memory CD4+ T cells sorted from blood. The subset was: CD45RA-negative fraction. The receptor source for this set is a man aged 18 to 29 in good health.

V usage is TRBV10-1 and J usage is TRBJ2-3; 9 nucleotides align to TRBD1. From germline, CDR1 is WNHNN and CDR2 SYGVQD (reference sequence). Germline trimming cut 4 bases from V and 4 bases from J; bases unmatched to any gene: 9. CDR3 size: 16 residues. This CDR3 is CASSAGQGQSADTQYF. The CDR3 nucleotides are TGCGCCAGCAGTGCGGGACAGGGACAGAGCGCAGATACGCAGTATTTT.

CDR3 nucleotides: TGCGCCAGCAGCACCCAACCGACAGGATTAATCCCCTATGAGCAGTTCTTC. Translating gives CASSTQPTGLIPYEQFF. The rearrangement links TRBV5-1 to TRBJ2-1, with TRBD1 as a possible D gene (6 bases). The V gene lost 4 bases and the J gene lost 8 bases, with 25 bases spanning the gap. Germline-derived CDR1 and CDR2 are SGHRS and YFSETQ. CDR3 size: 17 residues.

The rearrangement joins TRBV10-2 to TRBJ2-1; 10 bases are a match to TRBD1. V lost 3 bases and J lost 7; bases outside the gene matches: 6. CDR1 and CDR2 from the germline V gene are WSHSY and SAAADI. The CDR3 is made up of 15 amino acids. The CDR3 is CASSEGTGATNEQFF. The CDR3 coding sequence is TGCGCCAGCAGTGAAGGGACAGGGGCGACTAATGAGCAGTTCTTC.

The gene calls are TRBV4-1 and TRBJ1-2; possible D gene TRBD1, 6 bases. The CDR3 totals 16 residues. V dropped 0 bases and J dropped 6 bases, with 17 bases sitting between them. CDR1 and CDR2 (germline): MGHRA, YSYEKL. The CDR3 DNA reads as TGCGCCAGCAGCCAAGATGTCGACGGGACAACCCATGGCTACACCTTC. Amino acids: CASSQDVDGTTHGYTF.

This clone was observed a single time. The rearrangement uses TRBV5-1 and TRBJ2-3; 14 positions agree with TRBD2. The CDR3 runs 16 residues. The V segment lost 0 bases and the J segment 4 bases; nucleotides outside the gene matches: 1. CDR1 is SGHRS, CDR2 YFSETQ, per germline. CDR3 residues: CASSLGLAGGADTQYF. For the CDR3, the DNA is TGCGCCAGCAGCTTGGGACTAGCGGGAGGGGCAGATACGCAGTATTTT. The full variable domain, in which reference TRBV5-1 and TRBJ2-3 provide the parts outside the CDR3, is KAGVTQTPRYLIKTRGQQVTLSCSPISGHRSVSWYQQTPGQGLQFLFEYFSETQRNKGNFPGRFSGRQFSNSRSEMNVSTLELGDSALYLCASSLGLAGGADTQYFGPGTRLTVL.

The V call is TRBV29-1, the J call TRBJ2-7; 7 bases line up with TRBD1. Germline trimming cut 6 bases from V and 4 bases from J; bases unmatched to any gene: 9. Germline lookup yields CDR1 SQVTM and CDR2 ANQGSEA. The CDR3 consists of 13 residues. In DNA form, the CDR3 reads TGCAGCGTCAGGACAGGTCCATTATACGAGCAGTACTTC. Its translation is CSVRTGPLYEQYF.

At least ten counts were recorded for this clone. The CDR3 is CASSSTGLGELFF. For the CDR3, the DNA is TGTGCCAGCAGCTCGACAGGTTTGGGGGAGCTGTTTTTT. This chain joins TRBV11-3 and TRBJ2-2; TRBD1 might be the D (6 bases). This CDR3 is 13 amino acids long. The germline V gene encodes CDR1 SGHNT and CDR2 YENEEA. V lost 4 bases to trimming and J lost 8 bases, with 11 bases between them.

The chain is built from TRBV20-1 and TRBJ2-5; D assignment may be TRBD1 or TRBD2 (5 bases each). CDR3 size: 11 residues. V was pared by 5 bases and J by 5 bases, with 9 bases between. Germline loops: CDR1 DFQATT, CDR2 SNEGSKA (reference sequence). CDR3 loop: CSAPWGETQYF. CDR3 DNA: TGCAGTGCTCCGTGGGGGGAGACCCAGTACTTC.

The V call is TRBV5-1, the J call TRBJ1-6; perhaps TRBD1 as D (5 bases). This CDR3 spans 13 amino acids. The germline V gene has CDR1 SGHRS and CDR2 YFSETQ. The V and J ends lost 7 bases and 9 bases respectively, with 14 bases between them. CDR3 amino acids: CASSLQDLSPLHF. CDR3 nucleotide sequence: TGCGCCAGCTCATTACAGGATCTTTCACCCCTCCACTTT.

CDR3 protein: CASSDPRGYQETQYF. The CDR3 region has the DNA TGTGCCAGCAGCGATCCGCGAGGGTACCAAGAGACCCAGTACTTC. The chain combines TRBV5-4 with TRBJ2-5, with D perhaps TRBD2 (5 bases). The CDR3 has 15 amino acids. V dropped 4 bases and J dropped 0 bases, with 13 bases sitting between them. Germline lookup yields CDR1 SGHNT and CDR2 YYREEE (reference sequence).

The chain carries TRBV18 and TRBJ2-2; D is perhaps TRBD2 (5 bases). The germline gives CDR1 KGHSH, CDR2 LQKENI. Trimming removed 3 bases at V and 4 bases at J, with 12 bases between. CDR3 size: 15 residues. The CDR3 bases are TGTGCCAGCTCACCGGGTCTAGCAAGCACCGGGGAGCTGTTTTTT. Translating gives CASSPGLASTGELFF.

V gene TRBV19 combines with J gene TRBJ1-4; 8 bases are shared with TRBD1. The CDR3 sequence is 15 residues long. With V trimmed by 6 bases and J by 8 bases, 11 bases remained unmatched. The germline V gene encodes CDR1 LNHDA and CDR2 SQIVND (reference sequence). The CDR3 spells CASSNPRRDREKLFF. CDR3 in DNA: TGTGCCAGTAGCAACCCCCGCCGGGACAGGGAAAAACTGTTTTTT.

The gene calls are TRBV5-8 and TRBJ2-5; 15 bases match TRBD2. The J segment lost 2 bases and the V segment lost 4 bases, leaving 9 bases of the junction unmatched. CDR3 length: 18 residues. Germline CDR1 and CDR2: SGHTS and YDEGEE. The CDR3 nucleotides read TGTGCCAGCAGCCGGGGACTAGCGGGAGGAGTAGGACAAGAGACCCAGTACTTC. Amino acid sequence: CASSRGLAGGVGQETQYF.

The chain links TRBV19 to TRBJ2-2; the D is unclear. Deletions cut 1 base from V and 4 bases from J, with 10 bases between. The CDR3 runs to 15 residues. Germline CDR1 and CDR2: LNHDA and SQIVND (reference sequence). CDR3 amino acids: CASSIAARTTGELFF. CDR3 DNA sequence: TGTGCCAGTAGTATAGCGGCCAGGACCACCGGGGAGCTGTTTTTT.

Remarks on this clone: The sample holds other DNA sequences that translate to the same CDR3. This rearrangement joins TRBV28 to TRBJ1-1, with 9 bases lining up with TRBD1. The V and J ends lost 8 bases and 0 bases, in that order; junction bases with no gene match: 7. This CDR3 has 15 residues. CDR1 MDHEN and CDR2 SYDVKM come from the germline V gene. The CDR3 bases are TGTGCCAGCTCGGCCGGGGACAGGGTGAACACTGAAGCTTTCTTT. Protein: CASSAGDRVNTEAFF.

The chain combines TRBV27 with TRBJ2-6; D not resolved. V was shortened by 0 bases and J by 0 bases, with 12 bases between the two germline ends. This CDR3 has 18 amino acids. Germline V gives CDR1 MNHEY, CDR2 SMNVEV (reference sequence). The CDR3 protein is CASSLSTRIHSGANVLTF. CDR3 DNA sequence: TGTGCCAGCAGTTTATCGACAAGGATTCACTCTGGGGCCAACGTCCTGACTTTC.

This rearrangement joins TRBV19 to TRBJ1-5; D call uncertain. V lost 3 bases and J lost 0, with 18 bases in between. The CDR3 has 18 residues. CDR1 LNHDA and CDR2 SQIVND come from the germline V gene (reference sequence). The CDR3 sequence: CASSMPTGKYFSNQPQHF. CDR3 in DNA: TGTGCCAGTAGTATGCCCACGGGAAAATATTTTAGCAATCAGCCCCAGCATTTT.

CDR3 sequence: CASTLRRGRNEKLFF. The CDR3 bases are TGTGCCAGCACCCTTCGTCGGGGTCGGAATGAAAAACTGTTTTTT. V and J are TRBV11-2 and TRBJ1-4, with no clear D. CDR3 length equals 15 residues. In germline, CDR1 is SGHAT, CDR2 FQNNGV. V lost 7 bases to trimming and J lost 5 bases, with 17 bases between them.

V gene TRBV18 combines with J gene TRBJ1-6; D remains ambiguous. CDR3 size: 14 residues. The germline gives CDR1 KGHSH, CDR2 LQKENI. Trimming shortened V by 3 bases and J by 10 bases, and 13 bases separated the two germline ends. CDR3 coding DNA: TGTGCCAGCTCACCTCAAGAGGCGCTCTCACCCCTCCACTTT. It is translated as CASSPQEALSPLHF.

J is TRBJ1-5 and V is TRBV28, with 7 bases lining up with TRBD1. Germline lookup yields CDR1 MDHEN and CDR2 SYDVKM. V trimming: 5 bases; J trimming: 7 bases; junction bases outside the gene matches: 8. There are 14 residues in the CDR3. The DNA for the CDR3 is TGTGCCAGCAGTACTCAGGGGGGAGCACAGCCCCAGCATTTT. It yields the protein CASSTQGGAQPQHF.

The CDR3 DNA is TGTGCCAGCAGCTTCCCGGGAAGAGCCTACGAGCAGTACTTC. This encodes CASSFPGRAYEQYF. This chain connects TRBV5-4 to TRBJ2-7, with D tentatively TRBD2 (5 bases). Trimming shortened V by 2 bases and J by 2 bases, and 11 bases separated the two germline ends. Germline assignment: CDR1 SGHNT and CDR2 YYREEE (reference sequence). The CDR3 has 14 amino acids.